These 9 T cell receptor beta chains share one sample of origin, sequenced in a study of identical twins. MiXCR was run by TCRdb on the 5' RACE reads, yielding one entry per CDR3 protein. Among hundreds of thousands of distinct CDR3 sequences, approximately 13% were seen once, and the ten largest hold 1.5% to 2%. The sample also formed part of further work on yellow fever vaccine responses in identical twins.

The source material was PBMCs. All receptors derive from a woman aged 18-29 years in good health.

This clonotype showed up many times. This rearrangement joins TRBV7-9 to TRBJ1-6, with 7 bases matching TRBD1. CDR3 length equals 14 residues. Losses at the gene ends were 4 bases for V and 7 bases for J; bases not matched to a gene: 4. CDR1 is SEHNR, CDR2 FQNEAQ, per germline (reference sequence). The CDR3 reads CASSSTQGNSPLHF. CDR3 DNA: TGTGCCAGCAGCTCGACACAGGGGAATTCACCCCTCCACTTT.

This chain uses TRBV18 with TRBJ2-6; no clear D. Germline V gene data show CDR1 as KGHSH and CDR2 as LQKENI. The CDR3 runs 15 residues. The V end lost 1 base, the J end lost 3 bases, and 7 bases lay between the germline ends. The CDR3 loop is CASSPLRSGANVLTF. The CDR3 DNA reads TGTGCCAGCTCACCACTACGAAGTGGGGCCAACGTCCTGACTTTC.

The DNA of the CDR3 is TGTGCCAGCAGCTCCGGGGGGAACTATGGCTACACCTTC. Amino acids: CASSSGGNYGYTF. The genes are TRBV5-5 and TRBJ1-2; D might be TRBD1 (5 bases). In germline, CDR1 is SGHKS, CDR2 YYEKEE (reference sequence). This CDR3 region has 13 residues. V lost 3 bases, J lost 2 bases, and 8 bases lay in between.

This clonotype was seen only a few times. The chain uses TRBV27 and TRBJ2-3, with D uncertain. The CDR3 is 15 amino acids. V was cut by 5 bases and J by 11 bases, with 23 bases left in between. From germline, CDR1 is MNHEY and CDR2 SMNVEV (reference sequence). DNA for the CDR3: TGTGCCAGCAGTGCCTTAGCTCTCTCCTCCTTTGAGCAGTATTTT. Protein sequence: CASSALALSSFEQYF.

This clonotype was detected only a few times. J is TRBJ1-5 and V is TRBV19; D unresolved. CDR1 is LNHDA and CDR2 is SQIVND in the germline V gene (reference sequence). The CDR3 is 13 residues long. With 4 bases removed from V and 4 bases from J, the gap between germline ends came to 8 bases. CDR3 region: CASSSPRNQPQHF. CDR3 DNA sequence: TGTGCCAGTAGTAGTCCGAGGAATCAGCCCCAGCATTTT.

This clonotype was counted a few times. The V and J genes are TRBV19 and TRBJ2-5; no clear D gene. Germline values: CDR1 LNHDA, CDR2 SQIVND (reference sequence). This CDR3 has 15 amino acids. V gave up 4 bases and J gave up 5 bases, with 17 bases separating them. The CDR3 DNA reads TGTGCCAGTAGTACCAAGAGCCCAGTGTGGGAGACCCAGTACTTC. Encoded protein: CASSTKSPVWETQYF.

The gene calls are TRBV28 and TRBJ2-4; TRBD2 matches at 7 bases. Germline assignment: CDR1 MDHEN and CDR2 SYDVKM. This CDR3 has 15 amino acids. With V trimmed by 7 bases and J by 6 bases, 12 bases remained unmatched. The CDR3 here is CASNSPAGDRNIQYF. CDR3 bases: TGTGCCAGCAATTCACCGGCGGGGGATCGAAACATTCAGTACTTC. Full variable domain (missing parts from reference TRBV28 and TRBJ2-4): DVKVTQSSRYLVKRTGEKVFLECVQDMDHENMFWYRQDPGLGLRLIYFSYDVKMKEKGDIPEGYSVSREKKERFSLILESASTNQTSMYLCASNSPAGDRNIQYFGAGTRLSVL.

This clonotype has only a few counts. V gene TRBV3-1 combines with J gene TRBJ2-7; D not certain. The V end lost 1 base, the J end lost 9 bases, and 10 bases lay between the germline ends. Germline CDR1 and CDR2: LGHDT and YNNKEL (reference sequence). CDR3 size: 12 residues. The CDR3 spells CASSQGTGLQYF. The CDR3 nucleotides read TGTGCCAGCAGCCAAGGAACTGGGTTGCAGTACTTC.

This clonotype was counted many times. The rearrangement uses TRBV12-3 or TRBV12-4 and TRBJ1-2, with D perhaps TRBD1 (6 bases). This CDR3 is 16 amino acids long. Trimming removed 3 bases from V and 4 bases from J, with 18 bases in between. CDR3 nucleotides: TGTGCCAGCAGTTTTGGGGGCCCTTGGGCTCTCTATGGCTACACCTTC. Translation gives CASSFGGPWALYGYTF.